This T cell receptor beta chain was observed in a study of T cell changes during pregnancy in multiple sclerosis. There are 15 residues in the CDR3. The V gene lost 1 base and the J gene lost 4 bases, with 12 bases spanning the gap. Germline V gene lookup returns CDR1 SEHNR and CDR2 FQNEAQ (reference sequence). Using immunoSEQ multiplex PCR, the repertoire was profiled, and TCRdb retains in-frame clones only, with some absent. The table records under 40,000 clones, about 92% of them present only once. This TCR came from a female donor in good health, enrolled as a control in a pregnancy study. The specimen comprised CD4+ T cells from peripheral blood mononuclear cells, sampled in the third trimester of pregnancy. The chain uses TRBV7-9 and TRBJ2-3, with D perhaps matching TRBD1 (7 bases). DNA of the CDR3: TGTGCCAGCAGCTTAGAGGTCAGGGGGGCAGATACGCAGTATTTT. This encodes CASSLEVRGADTQYF.